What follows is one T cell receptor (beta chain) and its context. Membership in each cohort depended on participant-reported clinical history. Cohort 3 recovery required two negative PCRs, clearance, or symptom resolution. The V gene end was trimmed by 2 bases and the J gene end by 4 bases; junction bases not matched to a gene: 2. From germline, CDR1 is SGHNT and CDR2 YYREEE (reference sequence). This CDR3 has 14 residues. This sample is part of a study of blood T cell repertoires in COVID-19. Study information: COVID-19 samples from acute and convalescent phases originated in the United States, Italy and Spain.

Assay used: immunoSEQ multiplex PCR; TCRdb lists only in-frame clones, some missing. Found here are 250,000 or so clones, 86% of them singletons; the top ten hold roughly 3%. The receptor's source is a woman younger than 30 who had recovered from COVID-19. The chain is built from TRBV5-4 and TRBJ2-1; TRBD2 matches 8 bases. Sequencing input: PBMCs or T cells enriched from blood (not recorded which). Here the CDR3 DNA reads TGTGCCAGCAGCTTAGGGACTAGTTACAATGAGCAGTTCTTC. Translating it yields CASSLGTSYNEQFF.